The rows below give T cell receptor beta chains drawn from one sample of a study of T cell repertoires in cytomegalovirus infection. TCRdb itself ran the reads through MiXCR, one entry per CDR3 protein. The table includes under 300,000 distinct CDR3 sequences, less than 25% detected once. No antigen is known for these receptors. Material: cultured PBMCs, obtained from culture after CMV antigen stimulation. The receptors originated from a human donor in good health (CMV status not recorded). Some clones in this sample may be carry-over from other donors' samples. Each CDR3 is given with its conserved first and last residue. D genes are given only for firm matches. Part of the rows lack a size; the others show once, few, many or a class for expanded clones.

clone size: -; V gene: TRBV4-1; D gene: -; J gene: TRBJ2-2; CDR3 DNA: TGCGCCAGCAAAACTGGGGGCGGGAGTTCTCCCGGGGAGCTGTTTTTT; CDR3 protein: CASKTGGGSSPGELFF
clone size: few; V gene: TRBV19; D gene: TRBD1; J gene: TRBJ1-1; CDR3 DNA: TGTGCCAGTAGTGGCCGGGACAGGGACACTGAAGCTTTCTTT; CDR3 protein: CASSGRDRDTEAFF
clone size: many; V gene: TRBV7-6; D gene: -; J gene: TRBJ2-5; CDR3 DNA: TGTGCCAGCAGCTTTGGCGGGACCCTTTTAGAGACCCAGTACTTC; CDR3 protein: CASSFGGTLLETQYF
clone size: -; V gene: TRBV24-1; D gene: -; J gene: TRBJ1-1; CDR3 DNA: TGTGCCATCGTTAGACCGCTCGAAAGCGGGTTAAACACTGAAGCTTTCTTT; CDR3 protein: CAIVRPLESGLNTEAFF
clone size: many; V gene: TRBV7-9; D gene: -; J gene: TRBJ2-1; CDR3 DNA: TGTGCCAGCAGCTTAGCTGTTAACAATGAGCAGTTCTTC; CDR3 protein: CASSLAVNNEQFF
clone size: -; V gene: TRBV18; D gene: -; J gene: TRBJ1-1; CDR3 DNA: TGTGCCAGCCACCGAGTAGGGGGCACTGAAGCTTTCTTT; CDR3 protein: CASHRVGGTEAFF
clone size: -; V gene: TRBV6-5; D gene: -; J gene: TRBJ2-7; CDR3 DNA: TGTGCCAGCAGTTGGTCAGATACCTACGAGCAGTACTTC; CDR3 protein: CASSWSDTYEQYF
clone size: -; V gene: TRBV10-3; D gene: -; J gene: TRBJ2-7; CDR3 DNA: TGTGCCATCAGTGAGAGAGGGGGGCTGGAGCCCTACGAGCAGTACTTC; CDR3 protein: CAISERGGLEPYEQYF
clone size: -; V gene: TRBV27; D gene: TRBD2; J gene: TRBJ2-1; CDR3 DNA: TGTGCCAGCTCCCTACTCTCCGGGAGGAAAAGAAATGAGCAGTTCTTC; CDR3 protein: CASSLLSGRKRNEQFF
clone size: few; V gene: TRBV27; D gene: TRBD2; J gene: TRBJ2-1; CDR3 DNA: TGTGCCAGCAGTTTATGGAGCGGGAGGCCGCCATGGGGCAATGAGCAGTTCTTC; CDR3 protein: CASSLWSGRPPWGNEQFF
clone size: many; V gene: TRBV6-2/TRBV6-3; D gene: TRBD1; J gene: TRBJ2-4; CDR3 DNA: TGTGCCAGCAGTTATCTTTCCGGCCAGGGGGCCTCCAAAAACATTCAGTACTTC; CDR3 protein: CASSYLSGQGASKNIQYF
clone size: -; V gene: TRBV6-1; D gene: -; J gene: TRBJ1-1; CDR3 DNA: TGTGCCAGCAGTGAAGAGCGGGCCGGAGGGGCTTTCTTT; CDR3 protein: CASSEERAGGAFF
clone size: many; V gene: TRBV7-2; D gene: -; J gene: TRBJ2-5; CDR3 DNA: TGTGCCAGCAGCTTAGGGGATAGCCCCTACGGTCAAGAGACCCAGTACTTC; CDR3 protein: CASSLGDSPYGQETQYF
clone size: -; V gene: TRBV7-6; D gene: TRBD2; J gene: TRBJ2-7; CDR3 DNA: TGTGCCAGCAGCTTAGCCCTAGCGGGAGTCACCCACGAGCAGTACTTC; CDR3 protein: CASSLALAGVTHEQYF
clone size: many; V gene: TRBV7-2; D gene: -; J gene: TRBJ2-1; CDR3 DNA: TGTGCCAGCAGCCCCCAAGAGAATGAGCAGTTCTTC; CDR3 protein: CASSPQENEQFF
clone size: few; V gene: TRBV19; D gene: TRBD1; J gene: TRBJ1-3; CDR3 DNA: TGTGCCAGTACGTCCCCGGGACAGGGCTCTGGAAACACCATATATTTT; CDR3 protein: CASTSPGQGSGNTIYF
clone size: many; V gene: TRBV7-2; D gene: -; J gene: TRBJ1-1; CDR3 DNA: TGTGCCAGCAGTTTCTCTTCAGGATTGAACACTGAAGCTTTCTTT; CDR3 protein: CASSFSSGLNTEAFF
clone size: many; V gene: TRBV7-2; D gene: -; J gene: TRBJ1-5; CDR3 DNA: TGTGCCAGCAGCTTATGGTCGGGGGGGGATCAGCCCCAGCATTTT; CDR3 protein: CASSLWSGGDQPQHF
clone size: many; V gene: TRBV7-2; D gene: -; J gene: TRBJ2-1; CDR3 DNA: TGTGCCAGCAGCCTAGCTAATGAATGGGGCAATGAGCAGTTCTTC; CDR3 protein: CASSLANEWGNEQFF
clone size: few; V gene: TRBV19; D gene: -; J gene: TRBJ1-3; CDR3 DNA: TGTGCCAGTACTTACGCTTCCTGGAACACCATATATTTT; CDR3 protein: CASTYASWNTIYF
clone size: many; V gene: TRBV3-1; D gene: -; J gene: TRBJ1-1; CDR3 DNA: TGTGCCAGCAGCCAAAAACCTCTGAACACTGAAGCTTTCTTT; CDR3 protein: CASSQKPLNTEAFF
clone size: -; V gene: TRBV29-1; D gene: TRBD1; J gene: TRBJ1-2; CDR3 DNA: TGCAGCGTTGACCTGACAGGGGCTGTAGGTGGCTACACCTTC; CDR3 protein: CSVDLTGAVGGYTF
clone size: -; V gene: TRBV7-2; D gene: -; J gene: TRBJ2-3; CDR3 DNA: TGTGCCAGCAGCTTAGGGGGGGTGGGCGCAGATACGCAGTATTTT; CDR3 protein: CASSLGGVGADTQYF
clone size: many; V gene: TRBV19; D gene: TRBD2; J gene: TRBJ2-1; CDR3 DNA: TGTGCCAGCAGCACACTAGCGGGTTCCTACAATGAGCAGTTCTTC; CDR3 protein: CASSTLAGSYNEQFF
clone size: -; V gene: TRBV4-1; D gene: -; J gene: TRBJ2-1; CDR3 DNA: TGCGCCAGCAGCCGAGGACGCAACTTGCAGTTCTTC; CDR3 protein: CASSRGRNLQFF
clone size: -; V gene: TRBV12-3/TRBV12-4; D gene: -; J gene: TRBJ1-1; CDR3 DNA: TGTGCCAGCAGTCCTAGATGGGCAGAAGCTTTCTTT; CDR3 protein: CASSPRWAEAFF
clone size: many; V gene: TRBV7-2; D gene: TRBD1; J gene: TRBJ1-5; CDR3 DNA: TGTGCCAGCAGCCCACGGACAGGGGCCTATCAGCCCCAGCATTTT; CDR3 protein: CASSPRTGAYQPQHF
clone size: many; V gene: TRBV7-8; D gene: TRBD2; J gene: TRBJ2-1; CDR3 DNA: TGTGCCAGCAGCTTAGAACGTACTAGCGGGAGGTACAATGAGCAGTTCTTC; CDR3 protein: CASSLERTSGRYNEQFF
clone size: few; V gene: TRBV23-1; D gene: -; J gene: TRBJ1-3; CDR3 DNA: TGCGCCAGCAGTCAATGGGGACAAAGCTCTGGAAACACCATATATTTT; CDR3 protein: CASSQWGQSSGNTIYF
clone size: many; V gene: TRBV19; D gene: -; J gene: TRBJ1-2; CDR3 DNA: TGTGCCAGTTCACGGCAGGACGCTAACTATGGCTACACCTTC; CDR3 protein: CASSRQDANYGYTF
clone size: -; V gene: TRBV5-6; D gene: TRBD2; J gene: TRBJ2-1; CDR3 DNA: TGTGCCAGCATTTCTATCGGGTCGGGAGGGGTTGAGCAGTTCTTC; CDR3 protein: CASISIGSGGVEQFF
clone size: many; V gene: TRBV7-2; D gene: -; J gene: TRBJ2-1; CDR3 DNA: TGTGCCAGCCATGCAGGGGGGAACAACAATGAGCAGTTCTTC; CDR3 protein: CASHAGGNNNEQFF
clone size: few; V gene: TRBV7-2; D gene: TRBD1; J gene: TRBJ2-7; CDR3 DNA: TGTGCCAGCAGCTCGACAGGGGGCCCCTACGAGCAGTACTTC; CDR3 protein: CASSSTGGPYEQYF
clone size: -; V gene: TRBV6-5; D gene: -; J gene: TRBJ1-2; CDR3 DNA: TGTGCCAGCAGTTACGATCTCGTCTTTGGTGGCTACACCTTC; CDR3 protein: CASSYDLVFGGYTF
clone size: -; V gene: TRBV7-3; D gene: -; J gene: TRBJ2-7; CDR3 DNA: TGTGCCAGCAGCTTAGGAGGGTCGAACGAGCAGTACTTC; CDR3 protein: CASSLGGSNEQYF
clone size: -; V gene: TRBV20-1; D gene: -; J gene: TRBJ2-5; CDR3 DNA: TGCAGTGTTGGCAGGGGCGGAGAGACCCAGTACTTC; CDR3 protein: CSVGRGGETQYF
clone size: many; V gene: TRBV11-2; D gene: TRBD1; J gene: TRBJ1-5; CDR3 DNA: TGTGCCAGCAGCCGGGACAGGGGGAGCAATCAGCCCCAGCATTTT; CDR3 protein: CASSRDRGSNQPQHF
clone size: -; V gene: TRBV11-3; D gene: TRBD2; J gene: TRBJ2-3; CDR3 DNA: TGTGCCAGCAGCTACCTGACTAGCGGCTTGAGCACAGATACGCAGTATTTT; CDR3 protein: CASSYLTSGLSTDTQYF
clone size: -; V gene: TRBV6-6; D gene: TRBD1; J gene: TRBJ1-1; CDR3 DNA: TGTGCCAGCAGTTATCCGCAGGGGGCCAACACTAAAGCTTTCTTT; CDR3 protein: CASSYPQGANTKAFF
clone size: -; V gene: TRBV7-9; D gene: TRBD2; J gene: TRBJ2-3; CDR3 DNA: TGTGCCAGCAGCTTAGGCGGGGGGACTGTTCGGAATACGCAGTATTTT; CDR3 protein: CASSLGGGTVRNTQYF
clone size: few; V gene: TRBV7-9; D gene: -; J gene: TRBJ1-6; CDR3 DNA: TGTGCCAGCAGCTTAATACCGAATAATTCACCCCTCCACTTT; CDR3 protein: CASSLIPNNSPLHF
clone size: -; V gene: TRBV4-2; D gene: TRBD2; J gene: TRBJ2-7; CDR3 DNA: TGTGCCAGCAGCCAACTTGCAAGCGGGGGCTACGAGCAGTACTTC; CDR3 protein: CASSQLASGGYEQYF
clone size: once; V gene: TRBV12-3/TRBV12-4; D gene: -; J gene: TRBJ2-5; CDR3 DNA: TGTGCCAGCAGGCTCAGGGAGACCCAGTACTTC; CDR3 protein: CASRLRETQYF
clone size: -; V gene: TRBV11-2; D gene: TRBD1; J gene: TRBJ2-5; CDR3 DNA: TGTGCCAGCAGCTCGGGACAGGGGGAGTGGGAGACCCAGTACTTC; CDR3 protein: CASSSGQGEWETQYF
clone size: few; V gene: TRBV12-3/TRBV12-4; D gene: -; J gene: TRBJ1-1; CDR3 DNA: TGTGCCAGCAGTTTAAGACGGGGGATGGCGACTGAAGCTTTCTTT; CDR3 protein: CASSLRRGMATEAFF
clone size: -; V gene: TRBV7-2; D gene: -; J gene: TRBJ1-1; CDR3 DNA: TGTGCCAGCAGCTTATATGGGGGGACCACTGAAGCTTTCTTT; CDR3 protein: CASSLYGGTTEAFF
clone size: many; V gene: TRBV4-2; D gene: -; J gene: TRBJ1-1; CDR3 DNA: TGTGCCAGCAGCCAAGATGGAGGCTCTCGCACTGAAGCTTTCTTT; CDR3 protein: CASSQDGGSRTEAFF
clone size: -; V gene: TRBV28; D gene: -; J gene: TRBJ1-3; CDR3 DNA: TGTGCCTCCGTAGGGTCCCTCGGAAACACCATATATTTT; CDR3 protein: CASVGSLGNTIYF
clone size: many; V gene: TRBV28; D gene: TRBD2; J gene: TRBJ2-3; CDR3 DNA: TGTGCCAGCAGTCGCCCCTTAGCGGGAGGGCCGGATACGCAGTATTTT; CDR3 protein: CASSRPLAGGPDTQYF
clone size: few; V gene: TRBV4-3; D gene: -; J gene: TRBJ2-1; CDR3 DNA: TGCGCCAGCAGCCAAGCAGGGAGCAATGAGCAGTTCTTC; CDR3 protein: CASSQAGSNEQFF
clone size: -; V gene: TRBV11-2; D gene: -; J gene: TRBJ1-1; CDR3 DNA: TGTGCCAGCAGGAGACAGCAGAACACTGAAGCTTTCTTT; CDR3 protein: CASRRQQNTEAFF